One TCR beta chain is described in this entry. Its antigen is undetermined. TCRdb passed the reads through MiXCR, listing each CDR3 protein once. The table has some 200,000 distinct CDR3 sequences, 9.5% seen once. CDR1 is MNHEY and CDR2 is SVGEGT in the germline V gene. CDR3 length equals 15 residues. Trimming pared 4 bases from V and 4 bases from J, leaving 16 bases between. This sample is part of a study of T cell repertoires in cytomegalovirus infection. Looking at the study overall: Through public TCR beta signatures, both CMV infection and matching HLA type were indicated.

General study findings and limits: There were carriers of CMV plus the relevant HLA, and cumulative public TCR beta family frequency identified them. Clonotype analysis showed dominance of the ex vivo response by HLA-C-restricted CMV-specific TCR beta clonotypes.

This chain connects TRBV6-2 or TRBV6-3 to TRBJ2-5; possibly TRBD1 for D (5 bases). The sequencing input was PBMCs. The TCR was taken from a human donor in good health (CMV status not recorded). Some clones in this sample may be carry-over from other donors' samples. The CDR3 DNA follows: TGTGCCAGCAGTTCGCACCAGGGTAACGGAGAGACCCAGTACTTC. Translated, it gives CASSSHQGNGETQYF.